The 26 T cell receptor beta chains reported below all come from one sample, sequenced in a study of T cells in Graves' hyperthyroidism and ophthalmopathy. Amplification targeted TCR beta CDR3 regions from RNA transcripts. First-round RT-PCR with HTBI primers amplified the TCR CDR3 region. MiXCR, applied by TCRdb to the multiplex PCR reads, yields one record per CDR3 protein. The sample records 690,000 or so distinct CDR3 sequences, around 20% being singletons. The sequencing sample was made of blood. The receptors here all came from a woman in her forties or fifties with Graves' hyperthyroidism that later progressed to Graves' ophthalmopathy.

This clonotype has only one observation. This chain uses TRBV27 with TRBJ1-2; perhaps TRBD1 as D (6 bases). CDR1 and CDR2 (germline): MNHEY, SMNVEV (reference sequence). V was clipped by 3 bases and J by 5 bases, with 16 bases between them. This CDR3 region has 15 residues. In nucleotides, the CDR3 is TGTGCCAGCAGTTTTGCAGACGACAGGAGTTATGGCTACACCTTC. As protein: CASSFADDRSYGYTF.

This clonotype was seen a handful of times. The chain joins TRBV29-1 to TRBJ2-3; TRBD1 matches at 9 bases. The germline V gene encodes CDR1 SQVTM and CDR2 ANQGSEA. The CDR3 is 18 residues long. V shed 3 bases, J shed 8 bases, and the junction held 21 bases outside the gene matches. The CDR3 region has the DNA TGCAGCGTTGAGGTCTTGGGGATGACCGGGACAGGGAGGGGTACGCAGTATTTT. This translates into CSVEVLGMTGTGRGTQYF.

The V call is TRBV6-2 or TRBV6-3, the J call TRBJ2-1, with 8 bases aligning to TRBD2. Losses at the gene ends were 6 bases for V and 1 base for J; bases not matched to a gene: 14. Germline values: CDR1 MNHEY, CDR2 SVGEGT. The CDR3 length is 18 residues. The CDR3 region is CASSRDGPAGASYNEQFF. DNA of the CDR3: TGTGCCAGCAGCCGGGATGGACCAGCGGGGGCATCCTACAATGAGCAGTTCTTC.

This clonotype occurred many times. J is TRBJ2-1 and V is TRBV7-2; 7 nucleotides line up with TRBD2. The CDR3 sequence is 16 residues long. Trimming cost V 0 bases and J 2 bases; bases outside gene matches: 4. CDR1 is SGHTA, CDR2 FQGNSA, per germline. CDR3 in DNA: TGTGCCAGCAGCTTAGCGCCCGGACTAGCCTACAATGAGCAGTTCTTC. Its translation is CASSLAPGLAYNEQFF.

The table lists this clonotype with a few counts. The chain couples TRBV29-1 to TRBJ1-2; unclear D gene. Germline V gives CDR1 SQVTM, CDR2 ANQGSEA. Trimming removed 0 bases at V and 14 bases at J, with 13 bases between. There are 11 residues in the CDR3. The CDR3 loop reads CSVEEGGSLTF. CDR3 DNA sequence: TGCAGCGTTGAAGAGGGAGGCAGTTTGACCTTC.

The J gene is TRBJ2-5, the V gene TRBV20-1; D remains ambiguous. Looked up from germline, CDR1 is DFQATT and CDR2 is SNEGSKA (reference sequence). Trimming left V 3 bases short and J 5 bases short, with 7 bases between. This CDR3 has 11 residues. CDR3 nucleotides: TGCAGTGCTAGTCAGGTCGAGACCCAGTACTTC. Translated: CSASQVETQYF.

This clonotype was seen many times. The chain links TRBV19 to TRBJ1-1, with D maybe TRBD1 (6 bases). Germline CDR1 reads LNHDA; CDR2 reads SQIVND (reference sequence). The CDR3 is 15 amino acids. V was clipped by 6 bases and J by 4 bases, with 18 bases between them. The DNA for the CDR3 is TGTGCCAGTAGGCAGCACGGGGGCCGTGGCACTGAAGCTTTCTTT. Translation: CASRQHGGRGTEAFF. Based on the CDR3 plus reference TRBV19 and TRBJ1-1, the full variable domain is DGGITQSPKYLFRKEGQNVTLSCEQNLNHDAMYWYRQDPGQGLRLIYYSQIVNDFQKGDIAEGYSVSREKKESFPLTVTSAQKNPTAFYLCASRQHGGRGTEAFFGQGTRLTVV.

A few counts support this clonotype. The rearrangement uses TRBV20-1 and TRBJ1-6, with D unresolved. Germline-derived CDR1 and CDR2 are DFQATT and SNEGSKA (reference sequence). With 0 bases removed from V and 1 base from J, the gap between germline ends came to 10 bases. This CDR3 comprises 16 residues. The CDR3 nucleotides read TGCAGTGCTAGAGACGGGGTTTTGTCCTATAATTCACCCCTCCACTTT. Protein sequence: CSARDGVLSYNSPLHF.

This clonotype was counted a few times. This chain uses TRBV7-8 with TRBJ2-7, with TRBD1 matching over 9 bases. Germline V gives CDR1 SGHVS, CDR2 FQNEAQ. This CDR3 contains 16 residues. Trimming cost V 1 base and J 4 bases; bases outside gene matches: 8. Here the CDR3 DNA reads TGTGCCAGCAGCTTAGGGACCGGGACAGGGAGTTACGAGCAGTACTTC. Translating it yields CASSLGTGTGSYEQYF.

The chain couples TRBV29-1 to TRBJ1-1; D is possibly TRBD1 (5 bases). CDR1 is SQVTM, CDR2 ANQGSEA, per germline. The V end was cut by 2 bases, the J end by 4 bases, with 14 bases between. This CDR3 has 14 amino acids. The DNA for the CDR3 is TGCAGCGTTGAACTACAGGAAGGGCGCACTGAAGCTTTCTTT. It codes for CSVELQEGRTEAFF.

The chain links TRBV7-9 to TRBJ1-2; D is uncertain. Germline V gene sequence: CDR1 SEHNR, CDR2 FQNEAQ (reference sequence). CDR3 length equals 15 residues. The V and J ends lost 2 bases and 5 bases respectively, with 15 bases between them. The CDR3 DNA reads TGTGCCAGCAGCTTAATCTCCGCCTCATGGTATGGCTACACCTTC. Translation: CASSLISASWYGYTF.

There are many counts of this clonotype. The chain links TRBV9 to TRBJ1-1, with no clear D. The CDR3 extends over 15 amino acids. From germline, CDR1 is SGDLS and CDR2 YYNGEE. The V end was cut by 4 bases, the J end by 0 bases, with 13 bases between. As DNA, the CDR3 is TGTGCCAGCAGCTTCCGGAGGCGAATGAACACTGAAGCTTTCTTT. It is translated as CASSFRRRMNTEAFF. The whole variable domain, remainder taken from reference TRBV9 and TRBJ1-1, is DSGVTQTPKHLITATGQRVTLRCSPRSGDLSVYWYQQSLDQGLQFLIQYYNGEERAKGNILERFSAQQFPDLHSELNLSSLELGDSALYFCASSFRRRMNTEAFFGQGTRLTVV.

The chain has TRBV10-3 and TRBJ1-4; no clear D. CDR3 size: 11 residues. The V end lost 4 bases, the J end lost 8 bases, and 5 bases lay between the germline ends. From germline, CDR1 is ENHRY and CDR2 SYGVKD. DNA of the CDR3: TGTGCCATCAGTGTTGAAGAAAAACTGTTTTTT. Amino acids: CAISVEEKLFF.

The chain employs TRBV20-1 and TRBJ2-5; 9 positions match TRBD2. The trim removed 8 bases at V and 7 bases at J, leaving 20 bases unmatched. Per germline, CDR1 DFQATT and CDR2 SNEGSKA (reference sequence). This CDR3 has 16 residues. Here the CDR3 DNA reads TGCAGTTCGTCACACGGGGCGGGGGGGCAGTTCGGGACCCAGTACTTC. Translated: CSSSHGAGGQFGTQYF.

Concerning this clonotype: This could be a read error, since a much larger clone is one nucleotide away. V gene TRBV3-1 combines with J gene TRBJ2-5; D is ambiguous. Trimming stripped 1 base from V and 4 bases from J, with 4 bases between. The CDR3 is 12 residues long. CDR1 is LGHDT, CDR2 YNNKEL, per germline (reference sequence). The CDR3 here is CASSQVIETQYF. The CDR3 bases are TGTGCCAGCAGCCAAGTCATAGAGACCCAGTACTTC.

This CDR3 reads CASSFQGTNEYNEQFF. The DNA for the CDR3 is TGTGCCAGCAGTTTCCAGGGCACCAACGAGTACAATGAGCAGTTCTTC. The chain uses TRBV27 and TRBJ2-1; D perhaps matches TRBD1 (5 bases). Germline values: CDR1 MNHEY, CDR2 SMNVEV (reference sequence). This CDR3 has 16 residues. The germline V and J ends were trimmed by 3 bases and 4 bases, with 16 bases remaining between them.

In its sample, this clonotype was seen a few times. The chain links TRBV4-1 to TRBJ2-3; D is uncertain. Trimming removed 1 base at V and 6 bases at J, with 11 bases between. The germline V gene encodes CDR1 MGHRA and CDR2 YSYEKL. CDR3 length equals 14 residues. The CDR3 DNA is TGCGCCAGCAGCCAAGTCCTCGACGGGGATACGCAGTATTTT. It translates to CASSQVLDGDTQYF.

V and J are TRBV2 and TRBJ1-5, with a weak D call TRBD1 (6 bases). V lost 4 bases to trimming and J lost 0 bases, with 16 bases between them. The germline V gene has CDR1 SNHLY and CDR2 FYNNEI. The CDR3 runs to 17 residues. CDR3 amino acids: CASSGLGGPYSNQPQHF. The CDR3 nucleotides read TGTGCCAGCAGTGGTTTAGGGGGACCCTATAGCAATCAGCCCCAGCATTTT.

The chain has TRBV6-1 and TRBJ2-2; a weak D match, TRBD2 (6 bases). V lost 3 bases and J lost 4, with 12 bases in between. The CDR3 covers 15 residues. Germline V CDR1 and CDR2: MNHNS, SASEGT. CDR3 sequence reads: CASSDLAGSTGELFF. The CDR3 DNA sequence: TGTGCCAGCAGTGACTTGGCGGGGTCCACCGGGGAGCTGTTTTTT.

The sample holds a few counts of this clonotype. The chain joins TRBV7-9 to TRBJ1-1; D uncertain. The CDR3 has 13 amino acids. V dropped 0 bases and J dropped 7 bases, with 9 bases sitting between them. Germline lookup yields CDR1 SEHNR and CDR2 FQNEAQ (reference sequence). CDR3 sequence reads: CASSLAVEIEAFF. CDR3 DNA sequence: TGTGCCAGCAGCTTAGCGGTGGAAATTGAAGCTTTCTTT. The whole variable domain, filled in from reference TRBV7-9 and TRBJ1-1, reads DTGVSQNPRHKITKRGQNVTFRCDPISEHNRLYWYRQTLGQGPEFLTYFQNEAQLEKSRLLSDRFSAERPKGSFSTLEIQRTEQGDSAMYLCASSLAVEIEAFFGQGTRLTVV.

At least ten counts were recorded for this clonotype. This rearrangement joins TRBV5-1 to TRBJ2-7, with 8 bases aligning to TRBD1. The germline gives CDR1 SGHRS, CDR2 YFSETQ. There are 14 residues in the CDR3. V shed 4 bases and J 0 bases; nucleotides not matched to a gene: 3. The CDR3 loop reads CASSQGALSYEQYF. The DNA of the CDR3 is TGCGCCAGCAGCCAGGGGGCCCTCTCCTACGAGCAGTACTTC. Full variable domain (outside the CDR3, taken from reference TRBV5-1 and TRBJ2-7): KAGVTQTPRYLIKTRGQQVTLSCSPISGHRSVSWYQQTPGQGLQFLFEYFSETQRNKGNFPGRFSGRQFSNSRSEMNVSTLELGDSALYLCASSQGALSYEQYFGPGTRLTVT.

The chain recombines TRBV5-1 with TRBJ1-1; D remains ambiguous. Trimming took 8 bases from V and 2 from J, leaving 10 bases between them. This CDR3 region has 12 residues. Germline CDR1 reads SGHRS; CDR2 reads YFSETQ. The CDR3 region is CASGKSNTEAFF. As DNA, the CDR3 is TGCGCCAGTGGGAAATCCAACACTGAAGCTTTCTTT.

The table lists this clonotype with many counts. The gene calls are TRBV7-9 and TRBJ2-3; tentative D call: TRBD1 (5 bases). V dropped 5 bases and J dropped 6 bases, with 12 bases sitting between them. The V gene's germline CDR1 is SEHNR and CDR2 FQNEAQ (reference sequence). This CDR3 is built from 13 residues. Written as DNA, the CDR3 is TGTGCCAGCAGCCCTACCGACAGCGATACGCAGTATTTT. Protein sequence: CASSPTDSDTQYF.

The chain combines TRBV5-5 with TRBJ1-4; D not resolved. Germline loops: CDR1 SGHKS, CDR2 YYEKEE (reference sequence). CDR3 length equals 13 residues. V shed 3 bases and J shed 6 bases, with 9 bases lying between them. CDR3 coding DNA: TGTGCCAGCAGCTCGCCTCTCCATGAAAAACTGTTTTTT. Translation: CASSSPLHEKLFF.

This clonotype has only a few counts. The chain joins TRBV15 to TRBJ1-1; TRBD1 might be the D (5 bases). The CDR3 covers 15 residues. CDR1 LNHNV and CDR2 YYDKDF come from the germline V gene (reference sequence). V was trimmed by 0 bases and J by 1 base, leaving 9 bases between them. In DNA, the CDR3 is TGTGCCACCAGCAGAGATCAGAGGGGGAACACTGAAGCTTTCTTT. Translating it yields CATSRDQRGNTEAFF.

The chain joins TRBV9 to TRBJ2-3; 7 bases line up with TRBD2. Trimming removed 2 bases from V and 1 base from J; junction bases left unmatched: 7. Germline V gene data show CDR1 as SGDLS and CDR2 as YYNGEE. This CDR3 contains 16 residues. CDR3: CASSVRAGEGTDTQYF. The CDR3 DNA reads as TGTGCCAGCAGCGTCCGCGCGGGGGAAGGCACAGATACGCAGTATTTT.